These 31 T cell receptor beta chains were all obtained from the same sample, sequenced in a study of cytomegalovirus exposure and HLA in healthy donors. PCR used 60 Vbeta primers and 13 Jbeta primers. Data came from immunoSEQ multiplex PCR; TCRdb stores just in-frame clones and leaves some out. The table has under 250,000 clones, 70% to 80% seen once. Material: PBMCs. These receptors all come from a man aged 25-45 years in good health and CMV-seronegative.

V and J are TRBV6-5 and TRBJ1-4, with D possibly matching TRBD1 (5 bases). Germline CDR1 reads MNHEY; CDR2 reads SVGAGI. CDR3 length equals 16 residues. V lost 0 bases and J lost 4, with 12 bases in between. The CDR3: CASSYSLGRGNEKLFF. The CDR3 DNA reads TGTGCCAGCAGTTACTCGTTGGGGAGGGGTAATGAAAAACTGTTTTTT.

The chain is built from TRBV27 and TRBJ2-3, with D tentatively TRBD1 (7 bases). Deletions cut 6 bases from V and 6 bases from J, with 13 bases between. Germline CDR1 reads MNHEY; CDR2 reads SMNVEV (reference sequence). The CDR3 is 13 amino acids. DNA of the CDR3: TGTGCCAGCAGAGAACAGGGGAGGGATACGCAGTATTTT. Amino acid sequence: CASREQGRDTQYF.

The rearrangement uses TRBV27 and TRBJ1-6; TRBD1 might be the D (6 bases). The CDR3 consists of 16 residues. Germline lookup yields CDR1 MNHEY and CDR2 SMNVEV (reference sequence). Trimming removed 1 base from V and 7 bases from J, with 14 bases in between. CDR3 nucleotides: TGTGCCAGCAGTTTATTCCGGGACACCGAAAATTCACCCCTCCACTTT. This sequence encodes CASSLFRDTENSPLHF.

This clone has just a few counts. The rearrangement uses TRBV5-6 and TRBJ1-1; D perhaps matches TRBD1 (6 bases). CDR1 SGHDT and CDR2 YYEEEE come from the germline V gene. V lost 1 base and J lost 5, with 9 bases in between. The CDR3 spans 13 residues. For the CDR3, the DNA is TGTGCCAGCAGCTTGACAGGGCGGACTGAAGCTTTCTTT. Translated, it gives CASSLTGRTEAFF. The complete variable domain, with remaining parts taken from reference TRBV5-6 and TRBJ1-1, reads DAGVTQSPTHLIKTRGQQVTLRCSPKSGHDTVSWYQQALGQGPQFIFQYYEEEERQRGNFPDRFSGHQFPNYSSELNVNALLLGDSALYLCASSLTGRTEAFFGQGTRLTVV.

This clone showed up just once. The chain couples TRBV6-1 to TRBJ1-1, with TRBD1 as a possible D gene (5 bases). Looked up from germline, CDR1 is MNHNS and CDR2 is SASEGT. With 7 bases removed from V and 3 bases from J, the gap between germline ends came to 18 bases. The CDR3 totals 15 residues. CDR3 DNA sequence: TGTGCCAGCACCCGGGGGGGGACCACAGACACTGAAGCTTTCTTT. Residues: CASTRGGTTDTEAFF.

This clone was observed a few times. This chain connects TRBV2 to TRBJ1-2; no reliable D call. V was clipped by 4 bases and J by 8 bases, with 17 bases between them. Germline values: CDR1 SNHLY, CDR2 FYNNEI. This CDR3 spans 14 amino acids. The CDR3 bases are TGTGCCAGCAGTGGGAGGACGGACCTCTGGGGCTACACCTTC. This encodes CASSGRTDLWGYTF. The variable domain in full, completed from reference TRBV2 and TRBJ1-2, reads EPEVTQTPSHQVTQMGQEVILRCVPISNHLYFYWYRQILGQKVEFLVSFYNNEISEKSEIFDDQFSVERPDGSNFTLKIRSTKLEDSAMYFCASSGRTDLWGYTFGSGTRLTVV.

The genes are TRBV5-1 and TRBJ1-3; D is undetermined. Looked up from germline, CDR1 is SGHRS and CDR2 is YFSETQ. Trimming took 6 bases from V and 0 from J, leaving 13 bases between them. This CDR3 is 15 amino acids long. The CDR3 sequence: CASKNNIVSGNTIYF. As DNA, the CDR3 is TGCGCCAGCAAAAATAACATCGTCTCTGGAAACACCATATATTTT.

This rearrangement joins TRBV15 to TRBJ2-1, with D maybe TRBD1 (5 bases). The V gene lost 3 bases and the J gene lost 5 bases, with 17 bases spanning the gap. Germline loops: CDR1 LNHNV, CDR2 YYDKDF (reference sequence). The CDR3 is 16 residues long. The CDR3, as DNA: TGTGCCACCAGCAGTGCCAGGGTGATTAGTCACAATGAGCAGTTCTTC. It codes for CATSSARVISHNEQFF.

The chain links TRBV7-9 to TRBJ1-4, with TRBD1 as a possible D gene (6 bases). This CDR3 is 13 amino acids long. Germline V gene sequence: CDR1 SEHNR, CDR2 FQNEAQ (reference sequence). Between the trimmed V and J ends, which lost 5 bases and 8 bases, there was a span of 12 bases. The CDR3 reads CASSQGGGEKLFF. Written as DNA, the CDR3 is TGTGCCAGCAGCCAGGGAGGGGGAGAAAAACTGTTTTTT.

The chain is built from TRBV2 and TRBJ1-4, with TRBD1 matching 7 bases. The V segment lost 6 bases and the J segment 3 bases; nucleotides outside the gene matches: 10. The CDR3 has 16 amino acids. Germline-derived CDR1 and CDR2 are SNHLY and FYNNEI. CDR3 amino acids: CASRENPGQSNEKLFF. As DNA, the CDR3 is TGTGCCAGCAGAGAAAATCCGGGACAGTCTAATGAAAAACTGTTTTTT.

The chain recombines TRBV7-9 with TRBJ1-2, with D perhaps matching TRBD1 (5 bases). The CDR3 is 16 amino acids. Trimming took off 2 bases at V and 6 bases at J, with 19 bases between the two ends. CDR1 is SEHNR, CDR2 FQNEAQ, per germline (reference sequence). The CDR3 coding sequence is TGTGCCAGCAGCTTACACACTCGACAGAGTCAGCATGGCTACACCTTC. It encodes CASSLHTRQSQHGYTF.

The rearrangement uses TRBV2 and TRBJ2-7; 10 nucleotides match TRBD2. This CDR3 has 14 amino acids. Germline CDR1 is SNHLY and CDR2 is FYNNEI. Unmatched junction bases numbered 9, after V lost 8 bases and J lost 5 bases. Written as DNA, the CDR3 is TGTGCCAGCCGGAGGGCTAGCGGGAGCCACGAGCAGTACTTC. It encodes CASRRASGSHEQYF.

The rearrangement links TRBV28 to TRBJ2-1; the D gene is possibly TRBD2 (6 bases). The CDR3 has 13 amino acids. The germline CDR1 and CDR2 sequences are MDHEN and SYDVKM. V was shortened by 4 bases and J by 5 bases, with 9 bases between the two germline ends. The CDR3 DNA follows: TGTGCCAGCAGTTCCGGGGGAAACAATGAGCAGTTCTTC. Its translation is CASSSGGNNEQFF.

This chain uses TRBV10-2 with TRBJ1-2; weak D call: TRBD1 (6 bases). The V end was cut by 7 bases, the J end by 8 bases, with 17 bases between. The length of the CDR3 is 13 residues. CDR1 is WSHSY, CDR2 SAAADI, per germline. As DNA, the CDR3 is TGCGCCAGCACCCGGGACAATATTAACGGCTACACCTTC. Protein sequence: CASTRDNINGYTF.

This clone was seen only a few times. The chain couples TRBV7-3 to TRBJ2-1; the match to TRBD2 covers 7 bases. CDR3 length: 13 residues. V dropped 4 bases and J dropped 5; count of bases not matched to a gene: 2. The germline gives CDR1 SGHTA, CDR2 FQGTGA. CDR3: CASSWGLNNEQFF. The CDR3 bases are TGTGCCAGCAGCTGGGGACTAAACAATGAGCAGTTCTTC.

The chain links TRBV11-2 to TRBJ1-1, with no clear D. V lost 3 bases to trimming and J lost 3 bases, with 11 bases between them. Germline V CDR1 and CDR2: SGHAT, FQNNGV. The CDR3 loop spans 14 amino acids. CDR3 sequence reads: CASSFWAGDTEAFF. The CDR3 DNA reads TGTGCCAGCAGCTTTTGGGCAGGTGACACTGAAGCTTTCTTT. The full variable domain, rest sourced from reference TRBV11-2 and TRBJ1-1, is EAGVAQSPRYKIIEKRQSVAFWCNPISGHATLYWYQQILGQGPKLLIQFQNNGVVDDSQLPKDRFSAERLKGVDSTLKIQPAKLEDSAVYLCASSFWAGDTEAFFGQGTRLTVV.

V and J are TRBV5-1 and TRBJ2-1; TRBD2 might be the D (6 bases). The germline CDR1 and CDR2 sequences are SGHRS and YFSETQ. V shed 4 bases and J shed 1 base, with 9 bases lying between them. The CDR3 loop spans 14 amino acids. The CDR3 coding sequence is TGCGCCAGCAGCGGGGACTGGTCCTACAATGAGCAGTTCTTC. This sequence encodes CASSGDWSYNEQFF. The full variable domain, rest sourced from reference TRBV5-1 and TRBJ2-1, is KAGVTQTPRYLIKTRGQQVTLSCSPISGHRSVSWYQQTPGQGLQFLFEYFSETQRNKGNFPGRFSGRQFSNSRSEMNVSTLELGDSALYLCASSGDWSYNEQFFGPGTRLTVL.

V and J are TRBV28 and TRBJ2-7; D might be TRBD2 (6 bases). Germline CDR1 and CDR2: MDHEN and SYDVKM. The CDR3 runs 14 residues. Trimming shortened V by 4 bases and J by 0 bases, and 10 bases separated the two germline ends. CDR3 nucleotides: TGTGCCAGCAGTTCCCGACTAGACTCCTACGAGCAGTACTTC. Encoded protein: CASSSRLDSYEQYF.

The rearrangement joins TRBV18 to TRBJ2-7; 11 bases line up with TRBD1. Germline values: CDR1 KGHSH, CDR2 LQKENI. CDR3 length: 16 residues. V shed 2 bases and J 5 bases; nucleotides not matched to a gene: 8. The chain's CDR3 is CASSPSWGTGGNEQYF. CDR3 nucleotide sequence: TGTGCCAGCTCACCAAGTTGGGGGACAGGGGGGAACGAGCAGTACTTC.

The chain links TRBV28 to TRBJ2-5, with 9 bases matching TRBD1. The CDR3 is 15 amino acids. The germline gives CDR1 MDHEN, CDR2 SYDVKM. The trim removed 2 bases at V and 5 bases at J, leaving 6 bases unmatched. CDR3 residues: CASSLRQGVRETQYF. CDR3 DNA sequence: TGTGCCAGCAGTTTAAGACAGGGGGTCCGGGAGACCCAGTACTTC. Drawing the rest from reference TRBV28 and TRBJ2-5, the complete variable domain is DVKVTQSSRYLVKRTGEKVFLECVQDMDHENMFWYRQDPGLGLRLIYFSYDVKMKEKGDIPEGYSVSREKKERFSLILESASTNQTSMYLCASSLRQGVRETQYFGPGTRLLVL.

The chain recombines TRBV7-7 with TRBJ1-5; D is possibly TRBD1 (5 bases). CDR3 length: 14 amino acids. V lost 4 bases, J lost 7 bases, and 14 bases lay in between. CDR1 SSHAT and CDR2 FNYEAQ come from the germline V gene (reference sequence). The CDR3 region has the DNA TGTGCCAGCAGCTGGGGCCCAGGAAACCAGCCCCAGCATTTT. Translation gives CASSWGPGNQPQHF.

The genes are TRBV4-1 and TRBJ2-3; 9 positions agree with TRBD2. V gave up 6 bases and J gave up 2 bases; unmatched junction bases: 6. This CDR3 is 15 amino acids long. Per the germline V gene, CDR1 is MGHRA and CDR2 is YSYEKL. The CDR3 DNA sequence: TGCGCCAGCAGTCTGACTAGCGGCTACACAGATACGCAGTATTTT. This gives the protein CASSLTSGYTDTQYF.

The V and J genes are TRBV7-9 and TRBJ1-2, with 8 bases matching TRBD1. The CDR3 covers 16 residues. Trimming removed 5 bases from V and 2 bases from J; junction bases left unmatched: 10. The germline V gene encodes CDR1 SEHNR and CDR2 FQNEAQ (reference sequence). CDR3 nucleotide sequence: TGTGCCAGCAGCCCCGGGACAGGAGCTTTCAACTATGGCTACACCTTC. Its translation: CASSPGTGAFNYGYTF.

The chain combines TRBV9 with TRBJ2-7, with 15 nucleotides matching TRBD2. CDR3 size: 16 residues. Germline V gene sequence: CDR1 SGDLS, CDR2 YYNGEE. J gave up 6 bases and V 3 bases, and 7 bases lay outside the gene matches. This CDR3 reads CASSGTGLAGGSEQYF. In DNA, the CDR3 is TGTGCCAGCAGCGGGACGGGACTAGCGGGAGGATCCGAGCAGTACTTC. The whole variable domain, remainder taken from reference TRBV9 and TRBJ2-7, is DSGVTQTPKHLITATGQRVTLRCSPRSGDLSVYWYQQSLDQGLQFLIQYYNGEERAKGNILERFSAQQFPDLHSELNLSSLELGDSALYFCASSGTGLAGGSEQYFGPGTRLTVT.

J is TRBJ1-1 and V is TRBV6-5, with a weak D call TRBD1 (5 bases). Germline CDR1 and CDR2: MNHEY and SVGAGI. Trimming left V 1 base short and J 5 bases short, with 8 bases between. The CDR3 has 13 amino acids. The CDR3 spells CASSYWRGTEAFF. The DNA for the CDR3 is TGTGCCAGCAGTTACTGGAGGGGAACTGAAGCTTTCTTT.

CDR3 sequence: CASSLDRGGNEQFF. Here the CDR3 DNA reads TGCGCCAGCAGCTTGGACAGGGGGGGCAATGAGCAGTTCTTC. The chain couples TRBV5-1 to TRBJ2-1, with D possibly TRBD1 on 8 matching bases. Trimming took 0 bases from V and 6 from J, leaving 10 bases between them. Germline assignment: CDR1 SGHRS and CDR2 YFSETQ. There are 14 residues in the CDR3.

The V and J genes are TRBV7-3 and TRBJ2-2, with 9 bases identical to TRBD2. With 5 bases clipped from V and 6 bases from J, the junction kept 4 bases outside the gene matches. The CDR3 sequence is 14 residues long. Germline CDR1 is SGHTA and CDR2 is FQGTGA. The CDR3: CASSPGLAAGELFF. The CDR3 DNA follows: TGTGCCAGCAGCCCGGGACTAGCTGCCGGGGAGCTGTTTTTT. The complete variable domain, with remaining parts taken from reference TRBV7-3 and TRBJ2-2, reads GAGVSQTPSNKVTEKGKYVELRCDPISGHTALYWYRQSLGQGPEFLIYFQGTGAADDSGLPNDRFFAVRPEGSVSTLKIQRTERGDSAVYLCASSPGLAAGELFFGEGSRLTVL.

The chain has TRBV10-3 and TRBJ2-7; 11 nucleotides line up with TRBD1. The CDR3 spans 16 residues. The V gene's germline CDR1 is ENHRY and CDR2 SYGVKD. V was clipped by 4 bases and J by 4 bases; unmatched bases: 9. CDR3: CAISGARTGGNYEQYF. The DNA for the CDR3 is TGTGCCATCAGTGGGGCCCGGACAGGGGGCAATTACGAGCAGTACTTC.

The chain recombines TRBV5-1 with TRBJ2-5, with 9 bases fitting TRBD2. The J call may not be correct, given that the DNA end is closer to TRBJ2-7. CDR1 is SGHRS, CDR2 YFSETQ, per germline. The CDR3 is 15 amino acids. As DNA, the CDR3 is TGCGCCAGCAGCTTGGGTAGCGGGAGCCCCTACGAGCAGTACTTC. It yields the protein CASSLGSGSPYEQYF.

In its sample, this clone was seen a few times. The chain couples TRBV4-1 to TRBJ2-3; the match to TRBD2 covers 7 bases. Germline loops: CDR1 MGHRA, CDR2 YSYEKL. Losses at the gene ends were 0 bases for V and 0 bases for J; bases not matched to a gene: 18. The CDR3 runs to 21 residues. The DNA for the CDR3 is TGCGCCAGCAGCCAAGATCCGGCGGTCCAAATATTTAGCGGGAGCACAGATACGCAGTATTTT. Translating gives CASSQDPAVQIFSGSTDTQYF.

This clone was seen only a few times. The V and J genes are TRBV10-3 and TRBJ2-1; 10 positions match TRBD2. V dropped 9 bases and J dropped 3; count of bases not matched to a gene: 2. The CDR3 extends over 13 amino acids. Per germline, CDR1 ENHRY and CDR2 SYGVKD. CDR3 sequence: CAIGTSDYNEQFF. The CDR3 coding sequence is TGTGCCATAGGGACTAGCGACTACAATGAGCAGTTCTTC.